This T cell receptor beta chain is drawn from a study of T cells after yellow fever vaccination. General study points: Repertoires sorted by FACS could include abundant clonotypes that are contaminants from the bulk population.

As regards this clonotype: Its antigen is not known.

From the 5' RACE reads, TCRdb called clonotypes with MiXCR, one entry per CDR3 protein. The sample holds hundreds of thousands of distinct CDR3 sequences; roughly an eighth are singletons and the top ten take under 15%. From germline, CDR1 is LGHDT and CDR2 YNNKEL (reference sequence). The CDR3 contains 13 residues. Trimming pared 8 bases from V and 5 bases from J, leaving 15 bases between. The V gene is TRBV3-1, the J gene TRBJ2-5, with D possibly being TRBD2 (6 bases). This sequence originates from a man between 25 and 39 years old who received the YFV17D yellow fever vaccine. The material was PBMCs, obtained on the day of the yellow fever booster vaccination. The CDR3 DNA reads TGTGCCAGCCGAATCGGGAGAGTCGAGACCCAGTACTTC. Translated: CASRIGRVETQYF.